These 17 T cell receptor beta chains came from one sample sequenced in a study of Ad26.COV2.S vaccination and SARS-CoV-2 variants. The method was immunoSEQ multiplex PCR; TCRdb's version includes in-frame clones alone and lacks a portion of them. The table has about 450,000 clones, approximately 92% seen once; the top ten hold just over 2.5%. Specified treatment: about 20 received Ad26.COV2.S at low or high dose, single or two shots; about 5 received placebo; per-sample allocation not given. Samples came from day 63 after the first vaccine or placebo injection. Sequenced here: peripheral blood, sampled in a trial of Ad26.COV2.S vaccine versus placebo. Source of these receptors: a person between 18 and 65 years old who received the Ad26.COV2.S COVID-19 vaccine or a placebo.

The CDR3 sequence: CASSLQDGVNEKLFF. CDR3 nucleotide sequence: TGCGCCAGCAGCTTGCAGGACGGAGTGAATGAAAAACTGTTTTTT. The J gene is TRBJ1-4, the V gene TRBV5-1; no clear D. Germline V gene lookup returns CDR1 SGHRS and CDR2 YFSETQ. This CDR3 contains 15 residues. V shed 1 base and J shed 5 bases, with 12 bases lying between them.

This sequence joins TRBV7-6 and TRBJ1-1; D gene unclear. Per germline, CDR1 SGHVS and CDR2 FNYEAQ. The CDR3 totals 15 residues. V was shortened by 5 bases and J by 0 bases, with 13 bases between the two germline ends. In DNA, the CDR3 is TGTGCCAGCAGCCGAAGGGCGGGTATGAACACTGAAGCTTTCTTT. Protein sequence: CASSRRAGMNTEAFF.

V is TRBV5-1 and J is TRBJ2-7; D is possibly TRBD1 or TRBD2 (5 bases each). With 4 bases removed from V and 5 bases from J, the gap between germline ends came to 16 bases. The V gene's germline CDR1 is SGHRS and CDR2 YFSETQ. This CDR3 has 14 residues. CDR3 nucleotides: TGCGCCAGCAGCCCTAGGACACTGGAGGACGAGCAGTACTTC. Translated: CASSPRTLEDEQYF.

This sequence joins TRBV6-2 or TRBV6-3 and TRBJ1-1; D remains unclear. Germline V gene lookup returns CDR1 MNHEY and CDR2 SVGEGT. V lost 2 bases to trimming and J lost 8 bases, with 15 bases between them. The CDR3 totals 14 residues. The CDR3 DNA reads as TGTGCCAGCAGTTACGTCTGGGGAGACGTAGAAGCTTTCTTT. Translating it yields CASSYVWGDVEAFF.

This chain uses TRBV11-2 with TRBJ2-3, with D possibly called TRBD1 or TRBD2 (6 bases each). Germline lookup yields CDR1 SGHAT and CDR2 FQNNGV. V lost 5 bases to trimming and J lost 5 bases, with 23 bases between them. The CDR3 length is 17 residues. As DNA, the CDR3 is TGTGCCAGCAGCCTCTCCTGGAACGGGGGCGAGGTAGATACGCAGTATTTT. It specifies CASSLSWNGGEVDTQYF.

The rearrangement joins TRBV25-1 to TRBJ2-2, with D possibly TRBD2 on 5 matching bases. Germline V gives CDR1 MGHDK, CDR2 SYGVNS. This CDR3 contains 16 residues. V lost 4 bases and J 7 bases, leaving 19 bases between the germline ends. Written as DNA, the CDR3 is TGTGCCAGCAGTGGAGTACTTCCGACGGGATACGGGGAGCTGTTTTTT. It codes for CASSGVLPTGYGELFF.

This chain uses TRBV2 with TRBJ2-3, with 8 nucleotides matching TRBD2. The CDR3 length is 15 residues. With V trimmed by 8 bases and J by 0 bases, 7 bases remained unmatched. Germline V gene data show CDR1 as SNHLY and CDR2 as FYNNEI. This CDR3 is CASLRQRGSTDTQYF. In DNA form, the CDR3 reads TGTGCCAGCCTACGACAGCGGGGGAGCACAGATACGCAGTATTTT.

This clone was observed a single time. The gene calls are TRBV27 and TRBJ1-6; D is unresolved. This CDR3 comprises 12 residues. CDR1 and CDR2 (germline): MNHEY, SMNVEV (reference sequence). The germline V and J ends were trimmed by 1 base and 8 bases, with 3 bases remaining between them. CDR3 nucleotide sequence: TGTGCCAGCAGTTTATACGATTCACCCCTCCACTTT. This translates into CASSLYDSPLHF.

The chain couples TRBV18 to TRBJ2-6; D is uncertain. CDR1 and CDR2 from the germline V gene are KGHSH and LQKENI. V lost 2 bases and J lost 2, with 10 bases in between. The CDR3 extends over 16 amino acids. The CDR3 DNA sequence: TGTGCCAGCTCACCAAACAGCAGCCCTGGGGCCAACGTCCTGACTTTC. It specifies CASSPNSSPGANVLTF.

Only one count was recorded for this clone. The chain has TRBV2 and TRBJ1-1; the D is unclear. The CDR3 sequence is 13 residues long. Trimming stripped 2 bases from V and 6 bases from J, with 10 bases between. Germline V CDR1 and CDR2: SNHLY, FYNNEI. The CDR3 reads CASSELGTAEAFF. In DNA, the CDR3 is TGTGCCAGCAGTGAACTTGGTACAGCTGAAGCTTTCTTT.

This rearrangement joins TRBV19 to TRBJ1-2; D gene unclear. CDR1 is LNHDA and CDR2 is SQIVND in the germline V gene (reference sequence). V was cut by 5 bases and J by 2 bases, with 18 bases left in between. This CDR3 is built from 16 residues. CDR3 sequence (DNA): TGTGCCAGTAGTCTTCGGACTGGAAGCACGAACTATGGCTACACCTTC. It codes for CASSLRTGSTNYGYTF.

This clone was recorded a few times. CDR3 amino acids: CASSENMGTAGSPLHF. The CDR3 DNA reads TGTGCCAGCAGTGAAAATATGGGCACGGCAGGATCACCCCTCCACTTT. The gene calls are TRBV2 and TRBJ1-6; D remains unclear. V lost 2 bases to trimming and J lost 10 bases, with 18 bases between them. Germline loops: CDR1 SNHLY, CDR2 FYNNEI. This CDR3 comprises 16 residues.

The V gene is TRBV5-1, the J gene TRBJ1-2; no clear D gene. The CDR3 is made up of 13 amino acids. Germline assignment: CDR1 SGHRS and CDR2 YFSETQ. Trimming took 2 bases from V and 8 from J, leaving 13 bases between them. The CDR3 coding sequence is TGCGCCAGCAGCTTTGGCCCCCTCGGGGGCTACACCTTC. Amino acids: CASSFGPLGGYTF.

This clone came up once. V usage is TRBV3-1 (or the pseudogene TRBV3-2) and J usage is TRBJ2-5, with 7 bases fitting TRBD2. V lost 3 bases and J lost 5; bases outside the gene matches: 6. CDR1 LGHDT and CDR2 YNNKEL come from the germline V gene (reference sequence). The CDR3 spans 14 residues. CDR3 protein: CASSHLAGGETQYF. The CDR3, as DNA: TGTGCCAGCAGCCATTTAGCGGGTGGGGAGACCCAGTACTTC.

This clone was seen a single time. The rearrangement joins TRBV5-1 to TRBJ1-4; D remains ambiguous. Germline V gene lookup returns CDR1 SGHRS and CDR2 YFSETQ. CDR3 length: 13 residues. The germline V and J ends were trimmed by 4 bases and 7 bases, with 11 bases remaining between them. CDR3 sequence reads: CASSVGPLEKLFF. The CDR3, as DNA: TGCGCCAGCAGCGTCGGTCCCCTTGAAAAACTGTTTTTT.

The CDR3 sequence: CASSRQSSGANVLTF. The CDR3 coding sequence is TGCGCCAGCAGCCGACAGTCCTCTGGGGCCAACGTCCTGACTTTC. V gene TRBV4-3 combines with J gene TRBJ2-6, with D possibly being TRBD1 (5 bases). From germline, CDR1 is LGHNA and CDR2 YSLEER. Between the trimmed V and J ends, which lost 4 bases and 0 bases, there was a span of 7 bases. The length of the CDR3 is 15 residues.

The J gene is TRBJ2-5, the V gene TRBV2; 9 bases are a match to TRBD1. This CDR3 contains 17 residues. V shed 2 bases, J shed 2 bases, and the junction held 9 bases outside the gene matches. Germline V gene data show CDR1 as SNHLY and CDR2 as FYNNEI. The CDR3 bases are TGTGCCAGCAGTGAATATCGGACAGGGGCGGGACAAGAGACCCAGTACTTC. Protein sequence: CASSEYRTGAGQETQYF.